Listed below are T cell receptor beta chains from one sample, sequenced in a study of blood T cell repertoires in COVID-19. Method: immunoSEQ multiplex PCR; TCRdb's copy keeps in-frame clones and lacks some. The table has over 100,000 clones, roughly 88% seen once. Specimen: peripheral blood. The source is a woman aged 65 to 85 with acute or convalescent COVID-19. Each CDR3 is given with its conserved first and last residue. Fields, in order: D gene, J gene, V gene, clone size, CDR3 protein, CDR3 DNA. D genes are given only for firm matches. Where a row states a size, it is once, few, many or the class of an expanded clone; other rows omit it.

- | TRBJ2-7 | TRBV6-1 | - | CASSEAYPYEQYF | TGTGCCAGCAGTGAAGCCTACCCCTACGAGCAGTACTTC
- | TRBJ2-1 | TRBV28 | - | CASSFHAEVSYNEQFF | TGTGCCAGCAGTTTTCATGCGGAAGTCTCCTACAATGAGCAGTTCTTC
TRBD1 | TRBJ2-7 | TRBV28 | once | CASSSYGTGTYEQYF | TGTGCCAGCAGTTCCTACGGGACAGGGACCTACGAGCAGTACTTC
- | TRBJ2-7 | TRBV9 | - | CASSVGGNGLYEQYF | TGTGCCAGCAGCGTAGGGGGAAATGGACTCTACGAGCAGTACTTC
TRBD2 | TRBJ2-1 | TRBV5-1 | - | CASSLRKREAYNEQFF | TGCGCCAGCAGCTTGAGGAAGCGGGAGGCCTACAATGAGCAGTTCTTC
- | TRBJ1-6 | TRBV7-6 | once | CASSLGMGRDNSPLHF | TGTGCCAGCAGCCTAGGAATGGGGCGCGATAATTCACCCCTCCACTTT
TRBD2 | TRBJ2-7 | TRBV20-1 | - | CSASRLLAGDRHEQYF | TGCAGTGCTAGTCGTCTCTTAGCGGGAGATCGCCACGAGCAGTACTTC
TRBD1 | TRBJ1-3 | TRBV4-1 | - | CASSQGQGAGGNTIYF | TGCGCCAGCAGCCAAGGGCAGGGGGCAGGGGGAAACACCATATATTTT
- | TRBJ2-7 | TRBV11-2 | - | CASRTGGYEQYF | TGTGCCAGCAGAACCGGGGGCTACGAGCAGTACTTC
TRBD1 | TRBJ1-6 | TRBV4-1 | - | CASSRQQGADSPLHF | TGCGCCAGCAGCCGTCAACAGGGGGCCGATTCACCCCTCCACTTT
- | TRBJ2-7 | TRBV7-9 | few | CASSPPLRRGYEQYF | TGTGCCAGCAGCCCCCCCCTGAGGAGGGGATACGAGCAGTACTTC
TRBD2 | TRBJ2-3 | TRBV19 | - | CASSATGGVWSTDTQYF | TGTGCCAGTAGTGCAACGGGAGGGGTTTGGAGCACAGATACGCAGTATTTT